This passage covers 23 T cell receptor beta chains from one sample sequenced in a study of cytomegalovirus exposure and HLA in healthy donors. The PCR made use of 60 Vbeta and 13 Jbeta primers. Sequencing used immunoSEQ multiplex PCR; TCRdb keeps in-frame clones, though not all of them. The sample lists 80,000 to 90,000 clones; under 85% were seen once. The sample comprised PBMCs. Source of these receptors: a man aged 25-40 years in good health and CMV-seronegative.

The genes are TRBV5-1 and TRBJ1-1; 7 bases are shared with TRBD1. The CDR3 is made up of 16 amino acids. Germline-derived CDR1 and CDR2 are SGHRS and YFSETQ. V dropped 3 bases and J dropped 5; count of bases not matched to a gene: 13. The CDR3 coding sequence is TGCGCCAGCAGCTCTGAGGGGGCGCCTTCAGGAACTGAAGCTTTCTTT. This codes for CASSSEGAPSGTEAFF.

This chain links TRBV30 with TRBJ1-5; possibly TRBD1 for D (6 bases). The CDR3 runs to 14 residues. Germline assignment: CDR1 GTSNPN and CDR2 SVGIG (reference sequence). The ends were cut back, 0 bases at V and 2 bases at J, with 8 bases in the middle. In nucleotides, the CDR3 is TGTGCCTGGAGTGTCGAGGGGGGCAATCAGCCCCAGCATTTT. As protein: CAWSVEGGNQPQHF.

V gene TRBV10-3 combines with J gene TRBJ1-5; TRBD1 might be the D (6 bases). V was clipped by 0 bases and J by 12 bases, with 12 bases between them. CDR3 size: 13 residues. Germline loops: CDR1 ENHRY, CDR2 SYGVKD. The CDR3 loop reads CAISESGGTLQHF. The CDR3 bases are TGTGCCATCAGTGAGTCGGGGGGGACACTCCAGCATTTT.

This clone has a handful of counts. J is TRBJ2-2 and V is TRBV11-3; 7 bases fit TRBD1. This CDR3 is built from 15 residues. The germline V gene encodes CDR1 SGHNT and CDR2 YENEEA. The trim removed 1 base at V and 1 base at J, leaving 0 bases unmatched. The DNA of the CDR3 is TGTGCCAGCAGCTTAGGGACAGGGAACACCGGGGAGCTGTTTTTT. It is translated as CASSLGTGNTGELFF. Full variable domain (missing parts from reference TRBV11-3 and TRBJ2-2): EAGVVQSPRYKIIEKKQPVAFWCNPISGHNTLYWYLQNLGQGPELLIRYENEEAVDDSQLPKDRFSAERLKGVDSTLKIQPAELGDSAVYLCASSLGTGNTGELFFGEGSRLTVL.

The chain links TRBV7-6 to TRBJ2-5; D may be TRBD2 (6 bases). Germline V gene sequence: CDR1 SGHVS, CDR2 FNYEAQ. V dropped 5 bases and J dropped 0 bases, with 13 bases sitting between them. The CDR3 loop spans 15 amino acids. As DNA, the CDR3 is TGTGCCAGCAGCCCTAGCGTGGTTCACCAAGAGACCCAGTACTTC. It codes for CASSPSVVHQETQYF.

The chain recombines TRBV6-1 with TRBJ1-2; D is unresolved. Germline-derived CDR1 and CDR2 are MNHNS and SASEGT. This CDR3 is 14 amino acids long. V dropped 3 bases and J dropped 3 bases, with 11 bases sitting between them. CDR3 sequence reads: CASSDGRAYYGYTF. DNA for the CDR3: TGTGCCAGCAGTGATGGGAGGGCTTACTATGGCTACACCTTC.

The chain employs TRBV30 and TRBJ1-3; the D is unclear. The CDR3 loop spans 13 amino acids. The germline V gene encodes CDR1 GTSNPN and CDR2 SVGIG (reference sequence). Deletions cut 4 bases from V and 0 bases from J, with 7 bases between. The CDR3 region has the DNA TGTGCCTGGACTCAGAACTCTGGAAACACCATATATTTT. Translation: CAWTQNSGNTIYF.

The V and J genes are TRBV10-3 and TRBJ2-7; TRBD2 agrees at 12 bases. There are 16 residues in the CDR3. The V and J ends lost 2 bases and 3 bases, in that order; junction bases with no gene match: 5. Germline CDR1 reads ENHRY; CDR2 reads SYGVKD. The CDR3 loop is CAISEGGLAGIYEQYF. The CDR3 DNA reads TGTGCCATCAGTGAGGGTGGACTAGCGGGGATCTACGAGCAGTACTTC.

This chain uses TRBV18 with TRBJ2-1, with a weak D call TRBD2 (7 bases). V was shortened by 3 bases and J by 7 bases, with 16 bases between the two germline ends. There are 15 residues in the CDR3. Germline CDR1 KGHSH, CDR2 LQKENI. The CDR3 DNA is TGTGCCAGCTCACCTGGGGGGGCGCATTTAAATGAGCAGTTCTTC. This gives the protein CASSPGGAHLNEQFF.

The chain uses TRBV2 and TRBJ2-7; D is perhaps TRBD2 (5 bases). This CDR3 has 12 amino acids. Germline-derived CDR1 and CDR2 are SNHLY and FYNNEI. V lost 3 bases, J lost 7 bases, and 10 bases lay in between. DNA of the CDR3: TGTGCCAGCAGTGATTTAAGAGGGGAGCAGTACTTC. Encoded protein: CASSDLRGEQYF. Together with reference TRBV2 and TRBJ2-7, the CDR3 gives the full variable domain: EPEVTQTPSHQVTQMGQEVILRCVPISNHLYFYWYRQILGQKVEFLVSFYNNEISEKSEIFDDQFSVERPDGSNFTLKIRSTKLEDSAMYFCASSDLRGEQYFGPGTRLTVT.

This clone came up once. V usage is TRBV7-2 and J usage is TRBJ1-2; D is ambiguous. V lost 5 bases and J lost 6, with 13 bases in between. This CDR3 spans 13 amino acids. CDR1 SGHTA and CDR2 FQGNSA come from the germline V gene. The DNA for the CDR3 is TGTGCCAGCAGCCACTACCTGACGGATGGCTACACCTTC. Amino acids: CASSHYLTDGYTF.

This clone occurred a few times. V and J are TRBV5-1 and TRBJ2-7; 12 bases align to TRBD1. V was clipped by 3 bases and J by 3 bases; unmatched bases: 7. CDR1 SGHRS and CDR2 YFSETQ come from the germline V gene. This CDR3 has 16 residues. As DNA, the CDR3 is TGCGCCAGCAGCTGGGGGGGACAGGGGGCTAACTACGAGCAGTACTTC. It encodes CASSWGGQGANYEQYF. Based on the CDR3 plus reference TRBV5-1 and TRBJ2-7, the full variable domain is KAGVTQTPRYLIKTRGQQVTLSCSPISGHRSVSWYQQTPGQGLQFLFEYFSETQRNKGNFPGRFSGRQFSNSRSEMNVSTLELGDSALYLCASSWGGQGANYEQYFGPGTRLTVT.

CDR3 region: CASSVGKGNYGYTF. In DNA form, the CDR3 reads TGTGCCAGCAGCGTAGGGAAGGGGAACTATGGCTACACCTTC. The chain employs TRBV9 and TRBJ1-2; D is possibly TRBD1 (5 bases). There are 14 residues in the CDR3. V was pared by 0 bases and J by 2 bases, with 8 bases between. Germline CDR1 SGDLS, CDR2 YYNGEE.

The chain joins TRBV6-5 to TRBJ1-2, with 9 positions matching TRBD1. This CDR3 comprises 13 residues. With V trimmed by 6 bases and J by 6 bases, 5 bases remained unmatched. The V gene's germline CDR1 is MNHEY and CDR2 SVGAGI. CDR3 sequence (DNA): TGTGCCAGCAGAACGGACAGGGGACATGGCTACACCTTC. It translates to CASRTDRGHGYTF.

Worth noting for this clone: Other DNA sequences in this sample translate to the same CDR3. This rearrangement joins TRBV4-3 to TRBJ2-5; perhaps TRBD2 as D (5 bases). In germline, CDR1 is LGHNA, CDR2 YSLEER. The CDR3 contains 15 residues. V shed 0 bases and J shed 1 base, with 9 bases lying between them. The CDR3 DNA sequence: TGCGCCAGCAGCCAAGAACGGGGTGGCCAAGAGACCCAGTACTTC. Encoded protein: CASSQERGGQETQYF.

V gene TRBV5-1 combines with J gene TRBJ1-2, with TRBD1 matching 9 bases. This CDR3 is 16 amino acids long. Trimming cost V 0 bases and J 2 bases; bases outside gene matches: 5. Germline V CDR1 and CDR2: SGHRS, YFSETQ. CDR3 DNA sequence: TGCGCCAGCAGCTTGGCAGGGGACAGGGTGAACTATGGCTACACCTTC. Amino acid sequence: CASSLAGDRVNYGYTF.

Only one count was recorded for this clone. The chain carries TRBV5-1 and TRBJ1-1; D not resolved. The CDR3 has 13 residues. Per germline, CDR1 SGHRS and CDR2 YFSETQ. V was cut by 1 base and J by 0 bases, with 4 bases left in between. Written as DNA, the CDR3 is TGCGCCAGCAGCTTGTTCGTGAACACTGAAGCTTTCTTT. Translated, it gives CASSLFVNTEAFF.

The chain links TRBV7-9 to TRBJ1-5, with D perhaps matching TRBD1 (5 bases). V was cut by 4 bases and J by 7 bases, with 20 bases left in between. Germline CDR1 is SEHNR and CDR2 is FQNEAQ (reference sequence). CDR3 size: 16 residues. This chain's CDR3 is CASSSGRAGSTQPQHF. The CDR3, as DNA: TGTGCCAGCAGCTCGGGGAGGGCAGGGTCGACGCAGCCCCAGCATTTT.

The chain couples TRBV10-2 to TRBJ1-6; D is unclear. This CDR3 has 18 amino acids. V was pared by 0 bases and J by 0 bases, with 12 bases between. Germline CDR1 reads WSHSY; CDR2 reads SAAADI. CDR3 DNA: TGCGCCAGCAGTGAGTCGCTATCCGATGGCTCCTATAATTCACCCCTCCACTTT. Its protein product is CASSESLSDGSYNSPLHF.

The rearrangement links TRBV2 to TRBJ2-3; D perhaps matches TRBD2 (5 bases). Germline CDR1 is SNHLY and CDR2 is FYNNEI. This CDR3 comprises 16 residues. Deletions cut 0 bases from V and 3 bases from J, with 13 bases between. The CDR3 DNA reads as TGTGCCAGCAGTGAAGCTCTATTTACGGGGACAGATACGCAGTATTTT. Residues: CASSEALFTGTDTQYF. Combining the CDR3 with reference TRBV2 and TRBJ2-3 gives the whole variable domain EPEVTQTPSHQVTQMGQEVILRCVPISNHLYFYWYRQILGQKVEFLVSFYNNEISEKSEIFDDQFSVERPDGSNFTLKIRSTKLEDSAMYFCASSEALFTGTDTQYFGPGTRLTVL.

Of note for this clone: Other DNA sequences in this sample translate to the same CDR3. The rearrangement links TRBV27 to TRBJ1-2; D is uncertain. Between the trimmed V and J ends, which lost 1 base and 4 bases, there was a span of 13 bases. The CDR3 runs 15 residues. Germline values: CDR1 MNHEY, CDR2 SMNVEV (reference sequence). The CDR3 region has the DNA TGTGCCAGCAGTTTATTACCGGGAGGCAGCTATGGCTACACCTTC. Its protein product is CASSLLPGGSYGYTF.

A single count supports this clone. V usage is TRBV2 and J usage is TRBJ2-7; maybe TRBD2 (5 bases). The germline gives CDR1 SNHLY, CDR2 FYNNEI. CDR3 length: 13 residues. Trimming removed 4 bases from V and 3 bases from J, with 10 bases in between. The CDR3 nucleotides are TGTGCCAGCAGTGGACTACGGGGCTACGAGCAGTACTTC. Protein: CASSGLRGYEQYF.

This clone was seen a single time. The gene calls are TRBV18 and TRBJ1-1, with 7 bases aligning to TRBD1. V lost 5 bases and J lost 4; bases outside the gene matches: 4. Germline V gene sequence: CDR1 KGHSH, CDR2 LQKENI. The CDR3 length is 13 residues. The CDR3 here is CASSSTGTTEAFF. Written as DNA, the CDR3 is TGTGCCAGCTCATCGACAGGGACCACTGAAGCTTTCTTT.